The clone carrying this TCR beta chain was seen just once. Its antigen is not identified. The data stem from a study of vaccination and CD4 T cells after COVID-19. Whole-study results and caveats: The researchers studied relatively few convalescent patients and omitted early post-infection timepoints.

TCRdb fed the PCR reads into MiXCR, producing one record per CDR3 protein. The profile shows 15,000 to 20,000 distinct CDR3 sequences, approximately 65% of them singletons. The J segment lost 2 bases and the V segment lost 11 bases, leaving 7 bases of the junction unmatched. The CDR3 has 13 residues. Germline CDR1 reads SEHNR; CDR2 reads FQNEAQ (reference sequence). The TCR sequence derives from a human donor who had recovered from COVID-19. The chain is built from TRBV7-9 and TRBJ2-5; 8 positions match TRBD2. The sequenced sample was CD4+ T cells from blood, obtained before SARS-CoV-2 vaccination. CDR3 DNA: TGTGCCGGAGTAGTAGCGGGGCAAGAGACCCAGTACTTC. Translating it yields CAGVVAGQETQYF.